Shown below are 25 T cell receptor beta chains from a single sample sequenced in a study of cytomegalovirus exposure and HLA in healthy donors. PCR involved 60 Vbeta and 13 Jbeta primers. Assay used: immunoSEQ multiplex PCR; TCRdb lists only in-frame clones, some missing. The table shows over 100,000 clones, with over 60% occurring only once. Sample: PBMCs. The origin of the receptors is a woman in her late teens or twenties in good health and CMV-seropositive.

This chain joins TRBV5-1 and TRBJ2-1; 8 positions agree with TRBD2. V was pared by 4 bases and J by 3 bases, with 12 bases of the junction left unmatched. This CDR3 has 17 residues. Germline V gene sequence: CDR1 SGHRS, CDR2 YFSETQ. This CDR3 is CASSPLGAGAVYNEQFF. The CDR3, as DNA: TGCGCCAGCAGCCCCCTCGGAGCGGGAGCGGTCTACAATGAGCAGTTCTTC. Together with reference TRBV5-1 and TRBJ2-1, the CDR3 gives the full variable domain: KAGVTQTPRYLIKTRGQQVTLSCSPISGHRSVSWYQQTPGQGLQFLFEYFSETQRNKGNFPGRFSGRQFSNSRSEMNVSTLELGDSALYLCASSPLGAGAVYNEQFFGPGTRLTVL.

This rearrangement joins TRBV6-1 to TRBJ1-1, with D possibly being TRBD1 (5 bases). This CDR3 is 14 amino acids long. V was clipped by 6 bases and J by 6 bases, with 17 bases between them. Per the germline V gene, CDR1 is MNHNS and CDR2 is SASEGT. The CDR3 region is CASRPAWGRPEAFF. In DNA form, the CDR3 reads TGTGCCAGCAGGCCCGCCTGGGGGAGGCCTGAAGCTTTCTTT.

The J gene is TRBJ1-2, the V gene TRBV7-3; D is perhaps TRBD1 (6 bases). Germline assignment: CDR1 SGHTA and CDR2 FQGTGA. This CDR3 region has 13 residues. V was clipped by 1 base and J by 6 bases, with 9 bases between them. CDR3 amino acids: CASSLSPGDGYTF. The CDR3 DNA is TGTGCCAGCAGCTTAAGTCCAGGGGATGGCTACACCTTC.

The gene calls are TRBV9 and TRBJ2-7, with 8 nucleotides matching TRBD2. CDR1 SGDLS and CDR2 YYNGEE come from the germline V gene. The CDR3 runs to 15 residues. J gave up 3 bases and V 0 bases, and 5 bases lay outside the gene matches. The CDR3 is CASSVVGSGNYEQYF. The CDR3 DNA sequence: TGTGCCAGCAGCGTAGTGGGTAGCGGGAACTACGAGCAGTACTTC. The full variable domain, in which reference TRBV9 and TRBJ2-7 provide the parts outside the CDR3, is DSGVTQTPKHLITATGQRVTLRCSPRSGDLSVYWYQQSLDQGLQFLIQYYNGEERAKGNILERFSAQQFPDLHSELNLSSLELGDSALYFCASSVVGSGNYEQYFGPGTRLTVT.

The chain links TRBV5-4 to TRBJ2-7; perhaps TRBD2 as D (6 bases). V lost 4 bases to trimming and J lost 2 bases, with 10 bases between them. This CDR3 region has 13 residues. Germline V gene sequence: CDR1 SGHNT, CDR2 YYREEE (reference sequence). In DNA form, the CDR3 reads TGTGCCAGCAGCGGCGGGGACCCCTACGAGCAGTACTTC. Encoded protein: CASSGGDPYEQYF. Filled out from reference TRBV5-4 and TRBJ2-7, the complete variable domain reads ETGVTQSPTHLIKTRGQQVTLRCSSQSGHNTVSWYQQALGQGPQFIFQYYREEENGRGNFPPRFSGLQFPNYSSELNVNALELDDSALYLCASSGGDPYEQYFGPGTRLTVT.

The V call is TRBV28, the J call TRBJ1-1; D is possibly TRBD1 (6 bases). Trimming left V 3 bases short and J 0 bases short, with 11 bases between. This CDR3 spans 15 amino acids. Germline CDR1 is MDHEN and CDR2 is SYDVKM. The CDR3 nucleotides read TGTGCCAGCAGTTTGGGAACAGGGTTGAACACTGAAGCTTTCTTT. Translating it yields CASSLGTGLNTEAFF.

The chain employs TRBV5-1 and TRBJ2-3, with 7 bases aligning to TRBD2. There are 14 residues in the CDR3. Germline V gene data show CDR1 as SGHRS and CDR2 as YFSETQ. Germline trimming cut 3 bases from V and 4 bases from J; bases unmatched to any gene: 5. CDR3 nucleotide sequence: TGCGCCAGCAGCTCCTTGGGGGGGGCAGATACGCAGTATTTT. Translation gives CASSSLGGADTQYF. Filled out from reference TRBV5-1 and TRBJ2-3, the complete variable domain reads KAGVTQTPRYLIKTRGQQVTLSCSPISGHRSVSWYQQTPGQGLQFLFEYFSETQRNKGNFPGRFSGRQFSNSRSEMNVSTLELGDSALYLCASSSLGGADTQYFGPGTRLTVL.

The rearrangement uses TRBV4-1 and TRBJ2-7; 8 bases fit TRBD2. Germline lookup yields CDR1 MGHRA and CDR2 YSYEKL. V dropped 1 base and J dropped 0; count of bases not matched to a gene: 5. This CDR3 has 16 residues. The CDR3 nucleotides read TGCGCCAGCAGCCAAGCCCCGGGAGGGAGCTCCTACGAGCAGTACTTC. Amino acid sequence: CASSQAPGGSSYEQYF.

V usage is TRBV2 and J usage is TRBJ2-1; 8 bases map to TRBD2. The germline gives CDR1 SNHLY, CDR2 FYNNEI. The CDR3 sequence is 15 residues long. V shed 10 bases and J 2 bases; nucleotides not matched to a gene: 10. DNA of the CDR3: TGTGCCACCCAAAAGAGTAGCGGGACCTACAATGAGCAGTTCTTC. Protein sequence: CATQKSSGTYNEQFF.

The chain joins TRBV5-1 to TRBJ2-2; D is ambiguous. CDR1 SGHRS and CDR2 YFSETQ come from the germline V gene. Deletions cut 4 bases from V and 3 bases from J, with 10 bases between. The CDR3 loop spans 14 amino acids. DNA for the CDR3: TGCGCCAGCAGCCCAGGAATCGACACCGGGGAGCTGTTTTTT. This sequence encodes CASSPGIDTGELFF.

This chain joins TRBV10-3 and TRBJ2-7; tentatively, D is TRBD2 (6 bases). Trimming pared 6 bases from V and 2 bases from J, leaving 14 bases between. Germline values: CDR1 ENHRY, CDR2 SYGVKD. This CDR3 is 14 amino acids long. The CDR3 loop is CAIRKASETYEQYF. CDR3 nucleotides: TGTGCCATCAGAAAGGCTAGCGAAACCTACGAGCAGTACTTC.

The chain has TRBV5-1 and TRBJ2-7, with D possibly TRBD1 on 7 matching bases. Trimming stripped 3 bases from V and 2 bases from J, with 15 bases between. The V gene's germline CDR1 is SGHRS and CDR2 YFSETQ. The CDR3 consists of 15 residues. For the CDR3, the DNA is TGCGCCAGCAGCTCGGCAGGGGGGCCCACCTACGAGCAGTACTTC. Translation gives CASSSAGGPTYEQYF.

The chain links TRBV5-4 to TRBJ2-3, with 10 bases fitting TRBD1. With 3 bases clipped from V and 3 bases from J, the junction kept 4 bases outside the gene matches. This CDR3 contains 15 residues. CDR1 is SGHNT, CDR2 YYREEE, per germline (reference sequence). The CDR3 is CASSSTGGRTDTQYF. CDR3 sequence (DNA): TGTGCCAGCAGCTCGACAGGGGGCCGAACAGATACGCAGTATTTT.

This chain uses TRBV5-1 with TRBJ1-5; unclear D gene. CDR1 SGHRS and CDR2 YFSETQ come from the germline V gene. V lost 2 bases and J 3 bases, leaving 6 bases between the germline ends. The CDR3 is 13 residues long. Here the CDR3 reads CASSLSLNQPQHF. The CDR3 DNA reads TGCGCCAGCAGCTTAAGCCTCAATCAGCCCCAGCATTTT.

This chain links TRBV19 with TRBJ1-1; 7 nucleotides agree with TRBD1. The CDR3 length is 13 residues. Germline V lookup: CDR1 LNHDA, CDR2 SQIVND (reference sequence). V trimming: 3 bases; J trimming: 7 bases; junction bases outside the gene matches: 5. The CDR3 loop is CASSIQRGREAFF. The CDR3 DNA reads as TGTGCCAGTAGTATTCAGAGGGGGCGTGAAGCTTTCTTT. The full variable domain, completed using reference TRBV19 and TRBJ1-1, is DGGITQSPKYLFRKEGQNVTLSCEQNLNHDAMYWYRQDPGQGLRLIYYSQIVNDFQKGDIAEGYSVSREKKESFPLTVTSAQKNPTAFYLCASSIQRGREAFFGQGTRLTVV.

The chain couples TRBV9 to TRBJ2-3; possible D gene TRBD1, 6 bases. Germline V CDR1 and CDR2: SGDLS, YYNGEE. This CDR3 has 13 amino acids. V was pared by 7 bases and J by 2 bases, with 11 bases between. CDR3 protein: CASGTGFTDTQYF. The DNA of the CDR3 is TGTGCCAGCGGCACAGGGTTCACAGATACGCAGTATTTT.

The chain carries TRBV5-1 and TRBJ2-7; D remains unclear. The germline CDR1 and CDR2 sequences are SGHRS and YFSETQ. The germline V and J ends were trimmed by 1 base and 1 base, with 15 bases remaining between them. CDR3 length: 16 residues. The CDR3 here is CASSLLPTRISYEQYF. Written as DNA, the CDR3 is TGCGCCAGCAGCTTGCTCCCGACACGCATATCCTACGAGCAGTACTTC.

The chain has TRBV27 and TRBJ2-3; TRBD1 matches 8 bases. Germline V CDR1 and CDR2: MNHEY, SMNVEV (reference sequence). Trimming took 7 bases from V and 2 from J; bases not matched to a gene: 8. The CDR3 sequence is 15 residues long. The chain's CDR3 is CASTLTGAVTDTQYF. The DNA of the CDR3 is TGTGCCAGCACCCTGACAGGGGCCGTCACAGATACGCAGTATTTT.

The gene calls are TRBV18 and TRBJ2-2; D gene unclear. With 1 base removed from V and 1 base from J, the gap between germline ends came to 7 bases. There are 15 residues in the CDR3. Germline V lookup: CDR1 KGHSH, CDR2 LQKENI. CDR3 in amino acids: CASSPRRMNTGELFF. CDR3 nucleotides: TGTGCCAGCTCACCACGGCGGATGAACACCGGGGAGCTGTTTTTT.

This clone was seen more than once but under ten times. The rearrangement uses TRBV9 and TRBJ1-1; D might be TRBD1 (6 bases). V was pared by 0 bases and J by 3 bases, with 6 bases between. The germline CDR1 and CDR2 sequences are SGDLS and YYNGEE. The CDR3 extends over 13 amino acids. CDR3 residues: CASSVAGDTEAFF. CDR3 in DNA: TGTGCCAGCAGCGTAGCAGGGGACACTGAAGCTTTCTTT.

This chain joins TRBV13 and TRBJ1-1, with 8 bases that match TRBD1. CDR3 length: 14 residues. The V gene's germline CDR1 is PRHDT and CDR2 FYEKMQ (reference sequence). With V trimmed by 5 bases and J by 5 bases, 7 bases remained unmatched. The CDR3 loop is CASSLGQGGTEAFF. The CDR3 nucleotides read TGTGCCAGCAGCCTCGGACAGGGTGGGACTGAAGCTTTCTTT. Based on the CDR3 plus reference TRBV13 and TRBJ1-1, the full variable domain is AAGVIQSPRHLIKEKRETATLKCYPIPRHDTVYWYQQGPGQDPQFLISFYEKMQSDKGSIPDRFSAQQFSDYHSELNMSSLELGDSALYFCASSLGQGGTEAFFGQGTRLTVV.

The chain joins TRBV5-4 to TRBJ1-2, with D perhaps matching TRBD1 (5 bases). V gave up 2 bases and J gave up 7 bases, with 15 bases separating them. Germline-derived CDR1 and CDR2 are SGHNT and YYREEE (reference sequence). This CDR3 is built from 14 residues. CDR3 amino acids: CASSFGGGGSGYTF. CDR3 nucleotides: TGTGCCAGCAGCTTTGGGGGGGGAGGCAGTGGCTACACCTTC.

The J gene is TRBJ2-7, the V gene TRBV27; D might be TRBD1 (5 bases). Per the germline V gene, CDR1 is MNHEY and CDR2 is SMNVEV (reference sequence). V was trimmed by 3 bases and J by 5 bases, leaving 11 bases between them. This CDR3 region has 13 residues. CDR3 residues: CASSFRVTHEQYF. The CDR3 DNA is TGTGCCAGCAGTTTCAGGGTCACCCACGAGCAGTACTTC.

The chain recombines TRBV9 with TRBJ2-1; TRBD2 might be the D (5 bases). Per germline, CDR1 SGDLS and CDR2 YYNGEE. The germline V and J ends were trimmed by 0 bases and 3 bases, with 16 bases remaining between them. This CDR3 has 17 amino acids. The CDR3 DNA follows: TGTGCCAGCAGCGTAGCAGCTTCAGCGGCGAACTACAATGAGCAGTTCTTC. Protein product: CASSVAASAANYNEQFF. The full variable domain, with the rest looked up from reference TRBV9 and TRBJ2-1, is DSGVTQTPKHLITATGQRVTLRCSPRSGDLSVYWYQQSLDQGLQFLIQYYNGEERAKGNILERFSAQQFPDLHSELNLSSLELGDSALYFCASSVAASAANYNEQFFGPGTRLTVL.

The V and J genes are TRBV7-6 and TRBJ1-1, with TRBD1 identical over 7 bases. The CDR3 sequence is 16 residues long. Trimming took 3 bases from V and 0 from J; bases not matched to a gene: 7. The germline CDR1 and CDR2 sequences are SGHVS and FNYEAQ. The CDR3 DNA follows: TGTGCCAGCAGCTTGTTACAGGGGACCATGAACACTGAAGCTTTCTTT. Residues: CASSLLQGTMNTEAFF. The full variable domain, completed using reference TRBV7-6 and TRBJ1-1, is GAGVSQSPRYKVTKRGQDVALRCDPISGHVSLYWYRQALGQGPEFLTYFNYEAQQDKSGLPNDRFSAERPEGSISTLTIQRTEQRDSAMYRCASSLLQGTMNTEAFFGQGTRLTVV.